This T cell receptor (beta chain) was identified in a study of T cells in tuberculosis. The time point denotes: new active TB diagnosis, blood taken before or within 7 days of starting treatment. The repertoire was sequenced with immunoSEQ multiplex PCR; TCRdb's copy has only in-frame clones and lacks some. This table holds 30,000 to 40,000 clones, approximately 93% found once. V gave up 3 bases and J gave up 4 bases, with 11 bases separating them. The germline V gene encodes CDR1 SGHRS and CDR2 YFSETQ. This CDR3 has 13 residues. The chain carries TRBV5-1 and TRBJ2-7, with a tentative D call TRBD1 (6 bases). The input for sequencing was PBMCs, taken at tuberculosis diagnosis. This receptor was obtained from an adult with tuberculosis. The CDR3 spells CASSWAGDYEQYF. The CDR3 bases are TGCGCCAGCAGCTGGGCAGGGGATTACGAGCAGTACTTC.